This TCR beta chain was profiled in a study of human T cells and chemical hapten exposure. Study as a whole: Sensitization applied 2% DPC to roughly 2 cm by roughly 2 cm of upper inner arm skin. Application of 0.01% DPC to the upper back was done by patch test, with a reading at 6 days. Study results and caveats: Patch test score tracked positively with PT1 expanded TCR counts.

The CDR3 is made up of 14 amino acids. V trimming: 5 bases; J trimming: 0 bases; junction bases outside the gene matches: 1. Germline lookup yields CDR1 SQVTM and CDR2 ANQGSEA. Many counts were recorded for this clonotype. Antigen specificity is unknown. MiXCR, run by TCRdb on the RACE reads, gives a single entry per CDR3 protein. Here the sample spans more than 30,000 distinct CDR3 sequences, 5% to 7% being singletons. Time point denoted: patch test 1, 2 weeks after DPC sensitization. The treatment here: therapeutic diphenylcyclopropenone sensitization with weekly scalp DPC. The authors extracted total RNA from unfractionated whole blood.

The origin of this receptor is a woman aged 25 to 45 with alopecia areata. Some clones in this sample may be carry-over from other donors' samples. The V and J genes are TRBV29-1 and TRBJ2-2, with 9 bases lining up with TRBD1. Sequences were derived from whole blood, sampled in connection with sensitization to the hapten diphenylcyclopropenone (DPC). CDR3 loop: CSVRQGANTGELFF. In DNA form, the CDR3 reads TGCAGCGTTAGACAGGGGGCGAACACCGGGGAGCTGTTTTTT.